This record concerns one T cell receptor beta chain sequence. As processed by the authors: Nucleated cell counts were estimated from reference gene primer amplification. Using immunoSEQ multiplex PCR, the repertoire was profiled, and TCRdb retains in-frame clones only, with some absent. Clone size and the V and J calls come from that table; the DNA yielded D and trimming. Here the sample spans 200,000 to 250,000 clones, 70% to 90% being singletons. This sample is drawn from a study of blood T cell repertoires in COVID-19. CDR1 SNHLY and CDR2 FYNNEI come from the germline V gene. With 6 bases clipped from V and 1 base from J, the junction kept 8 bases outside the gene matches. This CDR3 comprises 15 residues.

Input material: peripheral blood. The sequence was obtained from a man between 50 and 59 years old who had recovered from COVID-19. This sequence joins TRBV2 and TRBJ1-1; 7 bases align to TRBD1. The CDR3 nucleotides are TGTGCCAGCAGGGTAGACAGGGCTCCGAACACTGAAGCTTTCTTT. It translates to CASRVDRAPNTEAFF. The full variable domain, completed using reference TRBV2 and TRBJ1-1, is EPEVTQTPSHQVTQMGQEVILRCVPISNHLYFYWYRQILGQKVEFLVSFYNNEISEKSEIFDDQFSVERPDGSNFTLKIRSTKLEDSAMYFCASRVDRAPNTEAFFGQGTRLTVV.